This T cell receptor (beta chain) came from a study of response to subunit inactivated influenza vaccine. Findings and limits, study-wide: The authors offered the suggestion that each seasonal influenza vaccination recruits few new T cells.

This clonotype was observed a handful of times. Its antigen is undetermined. Each CDR3 protein gets one entry after TCRdb re-called the RT-PCR reads with MiXCR. Of under 750,000 distinct CDR3 sequences detected, approximately 12% appear once; the ten largest clones hold 9.5% to 13%. Germline CDR1 reads MNHEY; CDR2 reads SMNVEV (reference sequence). The V gene end was trimmed by 2 bases and the J gene end by 7 bases; junction bases not matched to a gene: 4. This CDR3 spans 15 amino acids. The TCR was taken from a man in his fifties who received an inactivated influenza vaccine. This chain joins TRBV27 and TRBJ2-1; 11 bases agree with TRBD2. The source was PBMCs from blood, collected on the day of vaccination. DNA for the CDR3: TGTGCCAGCAGTTTAACACCTAGCGGGGGGAATGAGCAGTTCTTC. This encodes CASSLTPSGGNEQFF.